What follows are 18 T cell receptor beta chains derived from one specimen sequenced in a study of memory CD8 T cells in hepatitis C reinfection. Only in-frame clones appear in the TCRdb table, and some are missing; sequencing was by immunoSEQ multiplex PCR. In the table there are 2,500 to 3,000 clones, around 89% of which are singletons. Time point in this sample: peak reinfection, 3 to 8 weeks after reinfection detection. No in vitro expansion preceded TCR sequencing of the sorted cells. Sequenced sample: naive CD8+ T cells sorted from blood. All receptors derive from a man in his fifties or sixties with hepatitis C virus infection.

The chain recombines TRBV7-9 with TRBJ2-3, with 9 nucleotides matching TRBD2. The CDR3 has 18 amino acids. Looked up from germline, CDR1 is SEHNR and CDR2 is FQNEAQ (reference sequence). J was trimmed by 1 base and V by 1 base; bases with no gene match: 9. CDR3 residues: CASSLELREGPGTDTQYF. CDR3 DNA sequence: TGTGCCAGCAGCTTAGAATTGCGGGAGGGCCCTGGCACAGATACGCAGTATTTT.

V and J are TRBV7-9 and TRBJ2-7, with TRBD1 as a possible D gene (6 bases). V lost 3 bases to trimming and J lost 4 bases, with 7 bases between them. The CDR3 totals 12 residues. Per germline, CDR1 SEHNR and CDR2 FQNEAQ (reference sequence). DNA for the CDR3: TGTGCCAGCAGCTTCGACAGGTACGAGCAGTACTTC. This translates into CASSFDRYEQYF.

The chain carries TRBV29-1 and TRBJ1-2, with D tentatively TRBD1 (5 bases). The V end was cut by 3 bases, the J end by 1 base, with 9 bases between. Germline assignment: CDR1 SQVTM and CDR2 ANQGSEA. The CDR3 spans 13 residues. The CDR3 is CSVEVDSNYGYTF. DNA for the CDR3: TGCAGCGTTGAGGTAGACAGTAACTATGGCTACACCTTC.

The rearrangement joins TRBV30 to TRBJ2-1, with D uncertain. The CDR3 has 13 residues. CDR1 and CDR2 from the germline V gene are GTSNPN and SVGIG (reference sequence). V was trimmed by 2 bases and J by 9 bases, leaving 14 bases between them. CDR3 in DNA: TGTGCCTGGAGTATTATAGGCGGCGGTGAGCAGTTCTTC. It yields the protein CAWSIIGGGEQFF. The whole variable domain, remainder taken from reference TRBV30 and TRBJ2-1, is SQTIHQWPATLVQPVGSPLSLECTVEGTSNPNLYWYRQAAGRGLQLLFYSVGIGQISSEVPQNLSASRPQDRQFILSSKKLLLSDSGFYLCAWSIIGGGEQFFGPGTRLTVL.

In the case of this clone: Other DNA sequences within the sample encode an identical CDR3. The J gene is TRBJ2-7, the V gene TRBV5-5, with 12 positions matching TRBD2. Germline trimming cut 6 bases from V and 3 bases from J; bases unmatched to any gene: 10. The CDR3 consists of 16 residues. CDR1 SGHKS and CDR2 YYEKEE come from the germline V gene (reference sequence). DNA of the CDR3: TGTGCCAGCATCCTATCCGGGACTAGCGGGTACTACGAGCAGTACTTC. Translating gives CASILSGTSGYYEQYF. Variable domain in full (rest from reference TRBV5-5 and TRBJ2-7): DAGVTQSPTHLIKTRGQQVTLRCSPISGHKSVSWYQQVLGQGPQFIFQYYEKEERGRGNFPDRFSARQFPNYSSELNVNALLLGDSALYLCASILSGTSGYYEQYFGPGTRLTVT.

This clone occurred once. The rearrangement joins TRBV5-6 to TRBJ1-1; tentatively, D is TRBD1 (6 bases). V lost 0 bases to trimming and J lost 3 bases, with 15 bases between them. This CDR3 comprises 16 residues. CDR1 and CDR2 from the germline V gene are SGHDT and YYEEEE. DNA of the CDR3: TGTGCCAGCAGCTTGGTGGGTGGGGGCCGGGACACTGAAGCTTTCTTT. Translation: CASSLVGGGRDTEAFF.

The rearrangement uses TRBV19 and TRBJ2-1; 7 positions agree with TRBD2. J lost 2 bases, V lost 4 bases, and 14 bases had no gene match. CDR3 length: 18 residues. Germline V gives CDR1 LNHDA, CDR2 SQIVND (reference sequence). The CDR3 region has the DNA TGTGCCAGTAGTAGCGGGAGCGAGTGGGTGATGGCCTACAATGAGCAGTTCTTC. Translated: CASSSGSEWVMAYNEQFF.

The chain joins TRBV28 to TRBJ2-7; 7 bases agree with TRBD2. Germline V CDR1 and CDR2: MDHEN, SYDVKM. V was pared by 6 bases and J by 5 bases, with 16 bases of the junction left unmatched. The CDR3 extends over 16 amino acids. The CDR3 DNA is TGTGCCAGCAGCCTGCCGGGCGGGAGAGGAATACACGAGCAGTACTTC. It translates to CASSLPGGRGIHEQYF.

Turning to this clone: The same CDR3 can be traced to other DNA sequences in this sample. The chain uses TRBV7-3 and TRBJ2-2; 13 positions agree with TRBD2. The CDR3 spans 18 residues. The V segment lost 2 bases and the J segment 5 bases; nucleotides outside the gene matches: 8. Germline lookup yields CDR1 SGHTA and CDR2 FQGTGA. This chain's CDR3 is CASSLCRTSGSFTGELFF. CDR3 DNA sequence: TGTGCCAGCAGCTTATGTCGGACTAGCGGGAGTTTTACCGGGGAGCTGTTTTTT.

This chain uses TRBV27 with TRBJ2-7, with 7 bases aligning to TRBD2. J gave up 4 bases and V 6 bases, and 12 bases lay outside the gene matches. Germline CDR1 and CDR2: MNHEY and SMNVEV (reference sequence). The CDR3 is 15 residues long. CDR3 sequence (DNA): TGTGCCAGCAGCCGAGTCGGGGGAGGGAATTACGAGCAGTACTTC. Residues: CASSRVGGGNYEQYF.

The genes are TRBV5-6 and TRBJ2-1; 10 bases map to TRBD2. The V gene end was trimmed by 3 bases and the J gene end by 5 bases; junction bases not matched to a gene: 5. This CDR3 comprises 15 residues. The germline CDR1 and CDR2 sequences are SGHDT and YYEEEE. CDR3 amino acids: CASSSSGRADNEQFF. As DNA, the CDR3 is TGTGCCAGCAGCTCAAGCGGGAGGGCCGACAATGAGCAGTTCTTC.

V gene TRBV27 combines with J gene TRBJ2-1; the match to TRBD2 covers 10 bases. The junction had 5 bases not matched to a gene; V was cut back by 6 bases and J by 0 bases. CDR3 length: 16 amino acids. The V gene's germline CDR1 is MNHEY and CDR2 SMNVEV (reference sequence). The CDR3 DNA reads TGTGCCAGCAGACAATCTAGCGGGAGCTCCTACAATGAGCAGTTCTTC. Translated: CASRQSSGSSYNEQFF.

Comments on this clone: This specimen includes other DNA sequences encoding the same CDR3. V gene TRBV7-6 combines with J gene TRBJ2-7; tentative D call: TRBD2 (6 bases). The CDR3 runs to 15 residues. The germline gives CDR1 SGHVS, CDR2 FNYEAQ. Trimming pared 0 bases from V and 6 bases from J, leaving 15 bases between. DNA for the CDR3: TGTGCCAGCAGCTTAGCGGCGGGACCCCGCCTCGAGCAGTACTTC. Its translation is CASSLAAGPRLEQYF.

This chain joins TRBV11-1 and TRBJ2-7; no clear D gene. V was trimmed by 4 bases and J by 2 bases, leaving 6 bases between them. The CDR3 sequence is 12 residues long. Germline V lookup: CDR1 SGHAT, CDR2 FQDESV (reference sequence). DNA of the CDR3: TGTGCCAGCAGCTCCCTAGCCTACGAGCAGTACTTC. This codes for CASSSLAYEQYF.

The CDR3 nucleotides are TGTGCCAGCAGCTTTGGTGCCAGGGGGCGAGGGTACGAGCAGTACTTC. It codes for CASSFGARGRGYEQYF. This chain uses TRBV13 with TRBJ2-7, with 8 bases that match TRBD1. Trimming removed 3 bases from V and 4 bases from J; junction bases left unmatched: 11. Germline V gene lookup returns CDR1 PRHDT and CDR2 FYEKMQ (reference sequence). The CDR3 consists of 16 residues.

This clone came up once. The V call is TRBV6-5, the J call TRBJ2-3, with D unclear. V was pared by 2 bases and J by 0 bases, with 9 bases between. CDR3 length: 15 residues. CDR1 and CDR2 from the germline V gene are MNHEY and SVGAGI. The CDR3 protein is CASSYRSTSTDTQYF. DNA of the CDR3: TGTGCCAGCAGTTACCGCTCGACTAGCACAGATACGCAGTATTTT.

CDR3 DNA sequence: TGTGCCAGCAGCAAATATTCGGCTAGCGGGAGAGCTCCACTCCACCCAGATACGCAGTATTTT. It specifies CASSKYSASGRAPLHPDTQYF. V gene TRBV21-1 combines with J gene TRBJ2-3; the table's D gene call, TRBD2, was not cross checked with the DNA. TRBV21-1 is termed a pseudogene. CDR3 length equals 21 residues.

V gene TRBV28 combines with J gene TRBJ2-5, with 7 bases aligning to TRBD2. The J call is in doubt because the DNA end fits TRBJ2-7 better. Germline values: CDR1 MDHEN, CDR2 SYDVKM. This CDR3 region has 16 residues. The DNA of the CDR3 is TGTGCCAGCAGCCTGCCGGGCGGGAGAGGAATACACGAGCAGTACTTC. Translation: CASSLPGGRGIHEQYF.